This T cell receptor beta chain was captured in a study of cytomegalovirus exposure and HLA in healthy donors. Study results and limitations: Later examination showed HLA-associated TCR beta chains had greater clonal expansion than equally common others. HLA alleles were associated with roughly 17,000 TCR beta sequences in a later analysis at 0.05 false discovery rate.

This clone appeared a few times. Its specificity is not known. It was with 60 Vbeta and 13 Jbeta primers that the PCR ran. Profiling relied on immunoSEQ multiplex PCR, and the TCRdb table lists in-frame clones only, not all of them. The sample includes 150,000 to 200,000 clones, roughly 80% of them seen just once. CDR3 length: 12 amino acids. Per germline, CDR1 SGHRS and CDR2 YFSETQ. The ends lost 6 bases at V and 5 bases at J; junction bases unmatched: 3. The TCR comes from a man in his sixties in good health and CMV-seronegative. The rearrangement links TRBV5-1 to TRBJ2-5; 8 positions agree with TRBD2. The specimen sequenced was PBMCs. The chain's CDR3 is CASMREAETQYF. Written as DNA, the CDR3 is TGCGCCAGCATGCGGGAGGCGGAGACCCAGTACTTC.